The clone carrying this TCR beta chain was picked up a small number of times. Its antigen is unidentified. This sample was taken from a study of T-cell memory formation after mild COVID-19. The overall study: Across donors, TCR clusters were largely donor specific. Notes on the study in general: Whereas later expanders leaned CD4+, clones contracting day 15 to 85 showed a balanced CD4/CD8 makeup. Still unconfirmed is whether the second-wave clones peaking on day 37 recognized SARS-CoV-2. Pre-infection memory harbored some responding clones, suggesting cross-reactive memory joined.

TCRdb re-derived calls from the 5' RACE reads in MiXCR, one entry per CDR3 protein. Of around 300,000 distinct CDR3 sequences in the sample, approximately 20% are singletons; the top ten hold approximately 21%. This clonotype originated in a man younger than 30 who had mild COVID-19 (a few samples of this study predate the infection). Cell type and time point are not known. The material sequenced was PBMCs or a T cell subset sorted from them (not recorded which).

CDR3 residues: CASSLRDEKLFF. As DNA, the CDR3 is TGTGCCAGCAGCTTACGGGATGAAAAACTGTTTTTT. The chain links TRBV7-9 to TRBJ1-4; D not certain. This CDR3 has 12 residues. V was pared by 2 bases and J by 6 bases, with 4 bases between. Germline V lookup: CDR1 SEHNR, CDR2 FQNEAQ (reference sequence).